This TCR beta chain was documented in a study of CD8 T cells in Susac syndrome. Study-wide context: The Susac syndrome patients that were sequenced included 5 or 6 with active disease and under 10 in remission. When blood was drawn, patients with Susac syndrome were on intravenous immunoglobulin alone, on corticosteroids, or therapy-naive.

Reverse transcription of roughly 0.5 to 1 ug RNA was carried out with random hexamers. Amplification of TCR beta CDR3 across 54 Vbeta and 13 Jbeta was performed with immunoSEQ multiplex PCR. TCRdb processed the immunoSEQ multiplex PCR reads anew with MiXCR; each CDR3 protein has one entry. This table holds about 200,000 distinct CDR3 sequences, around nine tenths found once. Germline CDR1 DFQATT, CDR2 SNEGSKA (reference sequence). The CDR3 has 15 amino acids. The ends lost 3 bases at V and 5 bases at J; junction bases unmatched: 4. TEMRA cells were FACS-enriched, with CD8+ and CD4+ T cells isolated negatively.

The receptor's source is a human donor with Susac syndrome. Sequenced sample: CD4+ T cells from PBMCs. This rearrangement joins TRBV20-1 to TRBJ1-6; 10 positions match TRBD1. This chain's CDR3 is CSARTGGANNSPLHF. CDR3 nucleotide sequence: TGCAGTGCTAGGACAGGGGGCGCAAATAATTCACCCCTCCACTTT.